Reported below is one T cell receptor beta chain. CDR1 MNHEY and CDR2 SVGEGT come from the germline V gene. The CDR3 contains 16 residues. The junction had 12 bases not matched to a gene; V was cut back by 6 bases and J by 6 bases. This entry is derived from a study of blood T cell repertoires in COVID-19. For the study at large: Nucleic acid was either cDNA or gDNA, and it came from T cells, B-cell-depleted T cells, or PBMCs.

Those who participated ranged in age from about 18 to 95 years and resided in about 24 US areas. Cohort allocation depended upon clinical history that participants reported. In the authors' workflow: From reference gene primer amplification, estimates of nucleated cell counts were derived. Only in-frame clones appear in the TCRdb table, and some are missing; sequencing was by immunoSEQ multiplex PCR. The V and J calls and clone size were taken over from that table, and D and trimming were inferred from the DNA. The sample holds a few hundred thousand clones, approximately 88% seen once. The chain has TRBV6-2 or TRBV6-3 and TRBJ2-7; 12 bases are a match to TRBD1. Source material: PBMCs or T cells enriched from blood (not recorded which). This receptor was taken from a woman aged 40 to 50 who had been exposed to COVID-19. CDR3: CASSSTPGQGALEQYF. CDR3 in DNA: TGTGCCAGCAGCTCTACACCGGGACAGGGGGCCCTCGAGCAGTACTTC.